This T cell receptor beta chain was obtained from a study of regulatory T cells in long-lasting Graves disease. Study details: Persistent cases were those of Graves' disease that involved over 5 years of antithyroid drugs with positive TSH receptor antibodies. Whole-study findings and limits: Persistent disease preferred TRBV28, TRBJ1-2 and TRBJ2-5.

Arm-PCR of CDR3 regions and iRepertoire HTBI primers were used to build TCR beta libraries. In the original processing: Identification of gene segments yielded 60 or so TRBV and about 14 TRBJ across samples. TCRdb re-derived calls from the multiplex PCR reads in MiXCR, one entry per CDR3 protein. None of the V and J calls come from the authors' own analysis; TCRdb made them. Of 420,000 or so distinct CDR3 sequences detected, 20% to 25% appear once; the ten largest clones hold about a quarter. Sample time point: persistent/refractory GD, antithyroid drugs over 5 years with positive TRAb. TCR sequences were obtained from RNA taken from PBMCs. Losses at the gene ends were 0 bases for V and 3 bases for J; bases not matched to a gene: 4. The CDR3 extends over 16 amino acids. The germline CDR1 and CDR2 sequences are MNHNS and SASEGT. This clonotype has at least ten counts. Antigen: not known.

Sequenced here: peripheral blood mononuclear cells (PBMCs), sampled when the disease was refractory, from a patient treated with antithyroid drugs. The V call is TRBV6-1, the J call TRBJ1-5, with 8 bases aligning to TRBD1. The sequence was collected from a female donor with Graves disease. The CDR3 sequence: CASSEAGQGVNQPQHF. CDR3 nucleotide sequence: TGTGCCAGCAGTGAAGCCGGACAGGGCGTCAATCAGCCCCAGCATTTT.